Listed here is a single TCR beta chain. This sample is drawn from a study of blood T cell repertoires in COVID-19. V was pared by 0 bases and J by 4 bases, with 11 bases between. This CDR3 contains 15 residues. Germline assignment: CDR1 SGDLS and CDR2 YYNGEE. Source study methods: Estimated nucleated cell counts came from reference gene primer amplification. Some clones are missing from TCRdb's copy, which holds only in-frame ones; the method was immunoSEQ multiplex PCR. D and trimming come from the DNA, and the V and J calls and clone size come from that table. The repertoire holds around 85,000 clones, with roughly 90% as singletons.

The rearrangement uses TRBV9 and TRBJ2-1, with D maybe TRBD2 (6 bases). Source material: peripheral blood. The receptor's source is a woman aged 80 or over with active or convalescent COVID-19. The CDR3 nucleotides read TGTGCCAGCAGCGTAGCAGCGGGCGCTTACAATGAGCAGTTCTTC. This encodes CASSVAAGAYNEQFF.